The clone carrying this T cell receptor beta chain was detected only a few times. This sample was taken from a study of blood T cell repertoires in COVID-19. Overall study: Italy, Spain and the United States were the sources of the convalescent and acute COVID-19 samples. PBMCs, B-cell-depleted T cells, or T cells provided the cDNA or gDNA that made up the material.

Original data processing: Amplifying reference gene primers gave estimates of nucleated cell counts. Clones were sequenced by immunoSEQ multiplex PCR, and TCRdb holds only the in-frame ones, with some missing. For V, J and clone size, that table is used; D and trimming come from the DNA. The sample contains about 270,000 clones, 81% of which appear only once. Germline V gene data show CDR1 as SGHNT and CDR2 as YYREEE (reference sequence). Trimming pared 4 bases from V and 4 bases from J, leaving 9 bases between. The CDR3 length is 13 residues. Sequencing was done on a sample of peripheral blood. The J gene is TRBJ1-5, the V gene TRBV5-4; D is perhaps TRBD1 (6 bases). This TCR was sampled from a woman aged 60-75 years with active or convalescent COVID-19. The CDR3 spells CASSRGGNQPQHF. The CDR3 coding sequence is TGTGCCAGCAGCCGAGGGGGAAATCAGCCCCAGCATTTT.